This entry lists 26 T cell receptor beta chains sequenced from one sample in a study of T cells in women clearing cervical HPV infection. Clones were read by immunoSEQ multiplex PCR, and TCRdb kept only the in-frame ones, dropping some. The table counts some 40,000 clones; around 1.3% lies in the top ten. The sequencing input was blood buffy coat. These receptors all stem from a woman aged 18 to 69 with a cervical HPV16 infection that either progressed to CIN3+ or cleared (not recorded which).

Regarding this clone: Sequencing ends 3 residues short of the CDR3 end; the germline J gene provides the rest. The rearrangement links TRBV29-1 to TRBJ2-3; D remains unclear. The CDR3 length is 12 residues. The V gene's germline CDR1 is SQVTM and CDR2 ANQGSEA. V gave up 5 bases and J gave up 5 bases, with 11 bases separating them. The CDR3 loop is CSVNHQVDTQYF. CDR3 DNA (partial): TGCAGCGTTAACCATCAGGTAGATACG.

Details on this clone: The read finishes 3 residues shy of the CDR3 end, and the germline J gene is used to complete it. The genes are TRBV2 and TRBJ2-2; the match to TRBD2 covers 9 bases. Germline loops: CDR1 SNHLY, CDR2 FYNNEI. This CDR3 contains 16 residues. With V trimmed by 1 base and J by 3 bases, 3 bases remained unmatched. CDR3 sequence reads: CASSEDSGSYTGELFF. The covered CDR3 bases are TGTGCCAGCAGTGAAGATAGCGGGAGTTACACCGGGGAG. The full variable domain, completed using reference TRBV2 and TRBJ2-2, is EPEVTQTPSHQVTQMGQEVILRCVPISNHLYFYWYRQILGQKVEFLVSFYNNEISEKSEIFDDQFSVERPDGSNFTLKIRSTKLEDSAMYFCASSEDSGSYTGELFFGEGSRLTVL.

As for this clone: The read ends 3 residues early relative to the CDR3; the germline J gene fills the gap. The chain employs TRBV2 and TRBJ1-5; 7 nucleotides align to TRBD1. CDR3 length: 13 residues. V trimming: 3 bases; J trimming: 5 bases; junction bases outside the gene matches: 1. CDR1 and CDR2 from the germline V gene are SNHLY and FYNNEI. The chain's CDR3 is CASSDDRDQPQHF. Incomplete CDR3 DNA: TGTGCCAGCAGTGACGACAGGGATCAGCCC.

The CDR3 region is CASSPGTRRGNEQFF. The sequenced CDR3 bases are TGTGCCAGCAGCCCCGGGACTAGGCGGGGCAATGAG. This sequence joins TRBV7-3 and TRBJ2-1; 8 nucleotides line up with TRBD2. The read ends 3 residues early relative to the CDR3; the germline J gene fills the gap. CDR1 is SGHTA, CDR2 FQGTGA, per germline. The CDR3 is 15 amino acids. The junction had 9 bases not matched to a gene; V was cut back by 5 bases and J by 6 bases.

Points on this clone: The read terminates 3 residues before the CDR3 end, so the remaining end is supplied by the germline J gene. V gene TRBV5-6 combines with J gene TRBJ2-2; TRBD1 agrees at 9 bases. CDR3 length equals 15 residues. Germline V CDR1 and CDR2: SGHDT, YYEEEE. CDR3 region: CASSLRQGVNEKLFF. CDR3 DNA (partial): TGTGCCAGCAGCTTGCGACAGGGGGTTAATGAAAAG.

As for this clone: The read is 3 residues too short to cover the CDR3 end, so that end is filled in from the germline J gene. The V gene is TRBV19, the J gene TRBJ2-7; a weak D match, TRBD1 (5 bases). Trimming took off 7 bases at V and 0 bases at J, with 13 bases between the two ends. Germline CDR1 LNHDA, CDR2 SQIVND (reference sequence). The CDR3 contains 14 residues. The covered CDR3 bases are TGTGCCAGTAACAGAAGGGGCGACTCCTACGAG. It yields the protein CASNRRGDSYE. The full CDR3 is CASNRRGDSYEQYF.

Comment on this clone: Read coverage stops 3 residues before the CDR3 terminus; the germline J gene supplies the remainder. The chain has TRBV20-1 and TRBJ2-2, with D perhaps TRBD2 (6 bases). V lost 5 bases to trimming and J lost 4 bases, with 17 bases between them. This CDR3 comprises 15 residues. From germline, CDR1 is DFQATT and CDR2 SNEGSKA (reference sequence). CDR3 DNA (partial): TGCAGTGCTTCAGGGACTCGATCACTCACCGGGGAG. Protein: CSASGTRSLTGE. The whole CDR3 protein reads CSASGTRSLTGELFF.

A note on this clone: The read falls 3 residues short of the CDR3 end, and the missing part is taken from the germline J gene. The chain joins TRBV20-1 to TRBJ2-1; the match to TRBD2 covers 12 bases. The CDR3 is made up of 15 amino acids. The junction had 4 bases not matched to a gene; V was cut back by 7 bases and J by 0 bases. Per the germline V gene, CDR1 is DFQATT and CDR2 is SNEGSKA (reference sequence). CDR3 sequence: CSGTSGASSYNEQFF. The sequenced part of the CDR3 DNA is TGCAGTGGGACTAGCGGGGCCAGCTCCTACAATGAG.

As to this clone: The CDR3 goes on 3 residues after the read ends, and that part is filled in from the germline J gene. Other DNA sequences in the same sample also yield this CDR3. The chain joins TRBV11-2 to TRBJ1-2; 8 bases fit TRBD1. Germline V CDR1 and CDR2: SGHAT, FQNNGV. The V segment lost 5 bases and the J segment 3 bases; nucleotides outside the gene matches: 2. The CDR3 runs 13 residues. CDR3 in amino acids: CASSADRDYGYTF. The DNA read from the CDR3 is TGTGCCAGCAGCGCGGACAGGGACTATGGC.

A remark on this clone: The read finishes 3 residues shy of the CDR3 end, and the germline J gene is used to complete it. This chain links TRBV7-3 with TRBJ2-3; 7 bases match TRBD2. The CDR3 is 16 amino acids. CDR1 is SGHTA and CDR2 is FQGTGA in the germline V gene. The V and J ends lost 1 base and 1 base, in that order; junction bases with no gene match: 5. CDR3 amino acids: CASSLNPAGGTDTQYF. Incomplete CDR3 DNA: TGTGCCAGCAGCTTAAACCCCGCGGGAGGCACAGATACG.

Worth noting for this clone: The read ends 3 residues before the CDR3 terminus; that terminus is restored from the germline J gene. J is TRBJ1-5 and V is TRBV7-9; no reliable D call. The CDR3 covers 15 residues. Trimming removed 5 bases from V and 5 bases from J, with 16 bases in between. Germline loops: CDR1 SEHNR, CDR2 FQNEAQ (reference sequence). CDR3 region: CASSKGQLGHQPQHF. The DNA read from the CDR3 is TGTGCCAGCAGCAAAGGCCAACTAGGGCATCAGCCC.

Of note for this clone: The read halts 3 residues ahead of the CDR3 end, with the missing end drawn from the germline J gene. The J gene is TRBJ1-2, the V gene TRBV18, with D perhaps matching TRBD1 (5 bases). Germline V gene lookup returns CDR1 KGHSH and CDR2 LQKENI. This CDR3 has 16 residues. CDR3 in amino acids: CASSPEGRSSSYDYTF. CDR3 DNA, as far as it was read: TGTGCCAGCTCACCAGAGGGGCGGTCGAGCTCCTACGAC. Together with reference TRBV18 and TRBJ1-2, the CDR3 gives the full variable domain: NAGVMQNPRHLVRRRGQEARLRCSPMKGHSHVYWYRQLPEEGLKFMVYLQKENIIDESGMPKERFSAEFPKEGPSILRIQQVVRGDSAAYFCASSPEGRSSSYDYTFGSGTRLTVV.

Turning to this clone: The read ends 3 residues early relative to the CDR3; the germline J gene fills the gap. The genes are TRBV20-1 and TRBJ2-3; TRBD2 matches at 12 bases. Germline lookup yields CDR1 DFQATT and CDR2 SNEGSKA (reference sequence). The CDR3 loop spans 14 amino acids. Trimming at V came to 4 bases and at J to 8 bases, leaving 7 bases not matched to a gene. Incomplete CDR3 DNA: TGCAGTGCTACCCGACTAGCGGGAGTGGGTACG. Translation gives CSATRLAGVGT. The full-length CDR3 reads as CSATRLAGVGTQYF.

Note on this clone: The read halts 3 residues ahead of the CDR3 end, with the missing end drawn from the germline J gene. The rearrangement links TRBV6-1 to TRBJ1-2; D might be TRBD1 (5 bases). Germline V gene lookup returns CDR1 MNHNS and CDR2 SASEGT. The CDR3 is 14 residues long. The V end lost 0 bases, the J end lost 5 bases, and 10 bases lay between the germline ends. The CDR3 spells CASSEALAGYGYTF. CDR3 DNA (partial): TGTGCCAGCAGTGAAGCGCTGGCAGGGTATGGC.

Details on this clone: The read halts 3 residues ahead of the CDR3 end, with the missing end drawn from the germline J gene. The chain combines TRBV18 with TRBJ2-7; TRBD1 aligns across 7 bases. Germline V CDR1 and CDR2: KGHSH, LQKENI. V lost 3 bases and J lost 0; bases outside the gene matches: 2. The CDR3 totals 14 residues. The sequenced CDR3 bases are TGTGCCAGCTCACCGGGACAGAACTCCTACGAG. This codes for CASSPGQNSYE. The entire CDR3 sequence reads CASSPGQNSYEQYF.

Turning to this clone: The observed sequence ends 3 residues before the CDR3 terminus, with the missing tail filled in from the germline J gene. The chain uses TRBV20-1 and TRBJ2-7, with 13 bases identical to TRBD2. The CDR3 has 17 amino acids. The germline V gene encodes CDR1 DFQATT and CDR2 SNEGSKA (reference sequence). V dropped 3 bases and J dropped 5; count of bases not matched to a gene: 13. The CDR3 DNA, read in part, is TGCAGTGCTAGCGGTACTAGCGGGAGGGCCAAAGCCCACGAG. It is translated as CSASGTSGRAKAHE. The entire CDR3 is CSASGTSGRAKAHEQYF.

In regard to this clone: Read coverage stops 3 residues before the CDR3 terminus; the germline J gene supplies the remainder. V usage is TRBV20-1 and J usage is TRBJ2-3, with a tentative D call TRBD1 (5 bases). Per the germline V gene, CDR1 is DFQATT and CDR2 is SNEGSKA (reference sequence). The CDR3 extends over 15 amino acids. V shed 0 bases and J shed 1 base, with 11 bases lying between them. The covered CDR3 bases are TGCAGTGCTAGAGACAGGGTTTTGGGCACAGATACG. Protein: CSARDRVLGTDT. The CDR3 reads in full as CSARDRVLGTDTQYF.

As for this clone: The read ends 3 residues early relative to the CDR3; the germline J gene fills the gap. The V and J genes are TRBV11-2 and TRBJ2-7, with TRBD1 matching over 7 bases. V gave up 5 bases and J gave up 4 bases; unmatched junction bases: 5. Germline lookup yields CDR1 SGHAT and CDR2 FQNNGV. The CDR3 has 13 amino acids. CDR3 sequence reads: CASSPARGYEQYF. Incomplete CDR3 DNA: TGTGCCAGCAGCCCCGCCAGGGGGTACGAG.

Regarding this clone: The read is 3 residues too short to cover the CDR3 end, so that end is filled in from the germline J gene. The rearrangement joins TRBV7-6 to TRBJ1-1; no clear D. The CDR3 is 13 amino acids. Germline lookup yields CDR1 SGHVS and CDR2 FNYEAQ. Trimming removed 3 bases at V and 1 base at J, with 6 bases between. Here the CDR3 reads CASSFSRNTEAFF. CDR3 bases read: TGTGCCAGCAGCTTTAGCAGGAACACTGAA.

To note about this clone: The observed sequence ends 3 residues before the CDR3 terminus, with the missing tail filled in from the germline J gene. The chain employs TRBV7-2 and TRBJ2-1, with D uncertain. Germline assignment: CDR1 SGHTA and CDR2 FQGNSA. Between the trimmed V and J ends, which lost 2 bases and 8 bases, there was a span of 10 bases. The length of the CDR3 is 13 residues. The covered CDR3 bases are TGTGCCAGCAGCTTAAATTCCGGGTATGAG. It translates to CASSLNSGYE. In full, the CDR3 reads CASSLNSGYEQFF.

In regard to this clone: The missing CDR3 end, 3 residues past where the read stops, is filled in from the germline J gene. V usage is TRBV5-1 and J usage is TRBJ2-1, with 9 bases lining up with TRBD2. Germline CDR1 and CDR2: SGHRS and YFSETQ. The CDR3 consists of 15 residues. J was trimmed by 2 bases and V by 4 bases; bases with no gene match: 4. CDR3: CASSLSSGTYNEQFF. The DNA read from the CDR3 is TGCGCCAGCAGCCTGTCTAGCGGGACCTACAATGAG. The whole variable domain, filled in from reference TRBV5-1 and TRBJ2-1, reads KAGVTQTPRYLIKTRGQQVTLSCSPISGHRSVSWYQQTPGQGLQFLFEYFSETQRNKGNFPGRFSGRQFSNSRSEMNVSTLELGDSALYLCASSLSSGTYNEQFFGPGTRLTVL.

CDR3 region: CASTPGQGSNEQFF. The DNA read from the CDR3 is TGCGCCAGCACCCCGGGACAGGGCTCCAATGAG. The chain couples TRBV5-1 to TRBJ2-1; 9 nucleotides match TRBD1. The read ends 3 residues shy of where the CDR3 ends; the end is completed using the germline J gene. Germline trimming cut 6 bases from V and 6 bases from J; bases unmatched to any gene: 7. There are 14 residues in the CDR3. Germline values: CDR1 SGHRS, CDR2 YFSETQ. The full variable domain, with the rest looked up from reference TRBV5-1 and TRBJ2-1, is KAGVTQTPRYLIKTRGQQVTLSCSPISGHRSVSWYQQTPGQGLQFLFEYFSETQRNKGNFPGRFSGRQFSNSRSEMNVSTLELGDSALYLCASTPGQGSNEQFFGPGTRLTVL.

Comments on this clone: The read comes to an end 3 residues before the CDR3 does, leaving the germline J gene to fill in the end. This rearrangement joins TRBV2 to TRBJ2-7; 11 bases fit TRBD2. The V segment lost 6 bases and the J segment 6 bases; nucleotides outside the gene matches: 7. The CDR3 sequence is 14 residues long. From germline, CDR1 is SNHLY and CDR2 FYNNEI. Incomplete CDR3 DNA: TGTGCCAGCAGCGTACTAGCGGGAGAAGGCGAG. Its protein product is CASSVLAGEGE. Given in full, the CDR3 is CASSVLAGEGEQYF.

A note on this clone: The read finishes 3 residues shy of the CDR3 end, and the germline J gene is used to complete it. The chain links TRBV7-3 to TRBJ2-1, with a tentative D call TRBD2 (5 bases). The CDR3 has 12 residues. Germline-derived CDR1 and CDR2 are SGHTA and FQGTGA. Between the trimmed V and J ends, which lost 2 bases and 9 bases, there was a span of 8 bases. The covered CDR3 bases are TGTGCCAGCAGCTTACCGGCGGGTGAG. Translating it yields CASSLPAGE. Given in full, the CDR3 is CASSLPAGEQFF.

On this clone itself: The read falls 3 residues short of the CDR3 end, and the missing part is taken from the germline J gene. The chain employs TRBV10-3 and TRBJ2-3, with 8 bases lining up with TRBD2. Germline CDR1 ENHRY, CDR2 SYGVKD. CDR3 size: 16 residues. Losses at the gene ends were 6 bases for V and 0 bases for J; bases not matched to a gene: 8. Partial CDR3 DNA: TGTGCCATCAGCTTGCTAGCGGGTGCTAGCACAGATACG. It is translated as CAISLLAGASTDT. The full CDR3 sequence reads CAISLLAGASTDTQYF.

Comments on this clone: Read data end 3 residues before the CDR3 end; the end is taken from the germline J gene. This sequence joins TRBV7-9 and TRBJ2-3; no firm D call. V gave up 1 base and J gave up 4 bases, with 12 bases separating them. Germline V gene lookup returns CDR1 SEHNR and CDR2 FQNEAQ (reference sequence). The CDR3 consists of 15 residues. CDR3 bases read: TGTGCCAGCAGCTTAGTAGGCGGCAGCCCAGATACG. Its translation is CASSLVGGSPDT. The full-length CDR3 reads as CASSLVGGSPDTQYF.